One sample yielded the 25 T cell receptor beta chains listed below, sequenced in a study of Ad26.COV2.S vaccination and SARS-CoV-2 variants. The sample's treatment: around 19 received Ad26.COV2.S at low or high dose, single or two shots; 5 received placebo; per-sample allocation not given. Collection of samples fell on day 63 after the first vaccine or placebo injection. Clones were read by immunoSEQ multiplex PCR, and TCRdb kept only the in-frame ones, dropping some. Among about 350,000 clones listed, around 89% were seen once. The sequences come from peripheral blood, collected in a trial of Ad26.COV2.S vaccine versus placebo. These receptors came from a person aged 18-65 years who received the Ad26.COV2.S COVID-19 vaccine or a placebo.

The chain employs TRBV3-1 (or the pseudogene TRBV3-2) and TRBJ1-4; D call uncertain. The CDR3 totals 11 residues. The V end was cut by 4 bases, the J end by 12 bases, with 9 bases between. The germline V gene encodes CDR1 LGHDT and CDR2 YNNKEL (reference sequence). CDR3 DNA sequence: TGTGCCAGCAGCCTCTTGGAGGAACTGTTTTTT. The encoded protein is CASSLLEELFF.

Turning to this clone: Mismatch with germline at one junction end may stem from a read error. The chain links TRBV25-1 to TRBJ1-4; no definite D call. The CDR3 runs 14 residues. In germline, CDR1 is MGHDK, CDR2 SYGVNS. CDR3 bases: TGTGCCAGCAGTGAGGGGAGGAGGAACTCTCCCAGGATTTTT. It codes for CASSEGRRNSPRIF.

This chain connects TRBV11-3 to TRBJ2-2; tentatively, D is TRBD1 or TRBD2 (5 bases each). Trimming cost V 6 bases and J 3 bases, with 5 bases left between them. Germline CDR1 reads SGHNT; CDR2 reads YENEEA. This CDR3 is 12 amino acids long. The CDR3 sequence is CASRGDTGELFF. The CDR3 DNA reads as TGTGCCAGCAGGGGGGACACCGGGGAGCTGTTTTTT.

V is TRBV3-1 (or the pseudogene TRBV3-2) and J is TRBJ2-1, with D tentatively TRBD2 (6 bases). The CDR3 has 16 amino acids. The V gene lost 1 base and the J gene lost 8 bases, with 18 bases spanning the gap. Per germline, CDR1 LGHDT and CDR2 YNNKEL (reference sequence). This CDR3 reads CASSQGYRLWGDEQFF. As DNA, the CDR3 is TGTGCCAGCAGCCAAGGGTACAGGCTGTGGGGGGATGAGCAGTTCTTC.

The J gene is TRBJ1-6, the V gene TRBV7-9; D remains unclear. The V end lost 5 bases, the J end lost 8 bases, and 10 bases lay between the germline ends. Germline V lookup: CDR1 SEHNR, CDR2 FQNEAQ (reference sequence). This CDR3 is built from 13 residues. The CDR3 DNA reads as TGTGCCAGCAGCCTCCTTGTGGATTCACCCCTCCACTTT. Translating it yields CASSLLVDSPLHF.

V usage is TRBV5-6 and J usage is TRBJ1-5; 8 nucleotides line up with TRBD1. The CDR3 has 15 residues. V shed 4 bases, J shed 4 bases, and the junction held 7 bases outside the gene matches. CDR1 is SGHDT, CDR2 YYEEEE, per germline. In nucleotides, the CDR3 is TGTGCCAGCAGCGTAACAGGGGGTCGTAATCAGCCCCAGCATTTT. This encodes CASSVTGGRNQPQHF.

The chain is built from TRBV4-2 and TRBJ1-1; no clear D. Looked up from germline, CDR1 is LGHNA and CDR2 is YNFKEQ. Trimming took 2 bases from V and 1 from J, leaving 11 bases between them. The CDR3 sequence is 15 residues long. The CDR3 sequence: CASSQNPPKNTEAFF. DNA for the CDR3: TGTGCCAGCAGCCAAAACCCCCCAAAGAACACTGAAGCTTTCTTT.

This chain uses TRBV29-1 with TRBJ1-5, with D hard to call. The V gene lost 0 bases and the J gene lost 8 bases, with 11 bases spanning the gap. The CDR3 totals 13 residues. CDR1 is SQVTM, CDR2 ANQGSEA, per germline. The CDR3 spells CSVEDSKGEPQHF. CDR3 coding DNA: TGCAGCGTTGAAGACTCTAAGGGCGAGCCCCAGCATTTT.

CDR3 coding DNA: TGTGCCAGCAGCTCTTCTAGCGGGAGGGGAGTATATGAGCAGTTCTTC. It translates to CASSSSSGRGVYEQFF. The chain is built from TRBV7-3 and TRBJ2-1, with 12 positions matching TRBD2. Trimming at V came to 4 bases and at J to 8 bases, leaving 9 bases not matched to a gene. CDR1 is SGHTA and CDR2 is FQGTGA in the germline V gene. The CDR3 is 16 amino acids.

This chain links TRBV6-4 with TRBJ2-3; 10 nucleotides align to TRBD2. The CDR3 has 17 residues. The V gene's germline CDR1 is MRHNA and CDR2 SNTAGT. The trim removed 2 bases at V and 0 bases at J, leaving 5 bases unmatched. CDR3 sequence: CASSDDGLAASTDTQYF. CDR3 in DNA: TGTGCCAGCAGTGACGATGGACTAGCGGCTAGCACAGATACGCAGTATTTT.

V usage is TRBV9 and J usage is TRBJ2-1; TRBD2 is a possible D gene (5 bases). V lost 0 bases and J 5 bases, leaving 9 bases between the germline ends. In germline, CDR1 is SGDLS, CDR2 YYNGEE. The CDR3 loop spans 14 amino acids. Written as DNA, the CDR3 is TGTGCCAGCAGCGTAGCCGGGGTCCACAATGAGCAGTTCTTC. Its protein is CASSVAGVHNEQFF.

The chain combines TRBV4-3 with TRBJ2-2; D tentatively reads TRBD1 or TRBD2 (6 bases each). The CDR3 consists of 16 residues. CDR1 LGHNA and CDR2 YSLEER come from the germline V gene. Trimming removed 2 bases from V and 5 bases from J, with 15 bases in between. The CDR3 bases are TGCGCCAGCAGCCAAAATGGGGGGCGCGAAACCGGGGAGCTGTTTTTT. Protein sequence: CASSQNGGRETGELFF.

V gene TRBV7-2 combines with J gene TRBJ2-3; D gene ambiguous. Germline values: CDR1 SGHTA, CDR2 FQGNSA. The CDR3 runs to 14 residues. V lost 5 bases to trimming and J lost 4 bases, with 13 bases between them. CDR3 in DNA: TGTGCCAGCAGCCCCACTCGACTCCCAGATACGCAGTATTTT. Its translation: CASSPTRLPDTQYF.

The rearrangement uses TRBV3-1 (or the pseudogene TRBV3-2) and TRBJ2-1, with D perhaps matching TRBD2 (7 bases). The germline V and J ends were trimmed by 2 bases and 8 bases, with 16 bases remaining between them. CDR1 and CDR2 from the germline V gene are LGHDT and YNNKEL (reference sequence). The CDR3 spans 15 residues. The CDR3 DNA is TGTGCCAGCAGCCAATTATTACTAGGGGGGGATGAGCAGTTCTTC. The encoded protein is CASSQLLLGGDEQFF.

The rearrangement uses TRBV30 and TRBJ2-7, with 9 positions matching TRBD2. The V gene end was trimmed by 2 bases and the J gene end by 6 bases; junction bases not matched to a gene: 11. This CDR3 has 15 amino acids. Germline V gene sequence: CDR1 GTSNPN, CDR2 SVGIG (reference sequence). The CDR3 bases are TGTGCCTGGAGTCCTGGGATAGCGGGAGACAGCGAGCAGTACTTC. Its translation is CAWSPGIAGDSEQYF.

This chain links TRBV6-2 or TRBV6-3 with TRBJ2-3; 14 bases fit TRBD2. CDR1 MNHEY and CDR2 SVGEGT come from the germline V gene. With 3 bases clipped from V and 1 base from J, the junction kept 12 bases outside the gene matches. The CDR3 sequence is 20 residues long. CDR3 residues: CASSYISGTSGSRGTDTQYF. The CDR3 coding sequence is TGTGCCAGCAGTTATATATCCGGGACTAGCGGGAGTAGGGGCACAGATACGCAGTATTTT.

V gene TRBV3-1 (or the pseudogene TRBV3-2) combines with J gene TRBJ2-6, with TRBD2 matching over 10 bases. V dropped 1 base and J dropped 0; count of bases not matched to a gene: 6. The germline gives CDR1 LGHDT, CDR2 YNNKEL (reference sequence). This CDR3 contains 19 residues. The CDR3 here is CASSQVPTSGTSGANVLTF. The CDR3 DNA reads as TGTGCCAGCAGCCAAGTCCCCACTAGCGGGACCTCTGGGGCCAACGTCCTGACTTTC.

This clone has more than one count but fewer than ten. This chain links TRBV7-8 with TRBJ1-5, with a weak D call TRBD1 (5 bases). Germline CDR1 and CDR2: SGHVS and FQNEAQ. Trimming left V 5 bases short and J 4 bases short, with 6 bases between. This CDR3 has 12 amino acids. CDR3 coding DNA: TGTGCCAGCAGCGCAGGGAATCAGCCCCAGCATTTT. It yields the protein CASSAGNQPQHF.

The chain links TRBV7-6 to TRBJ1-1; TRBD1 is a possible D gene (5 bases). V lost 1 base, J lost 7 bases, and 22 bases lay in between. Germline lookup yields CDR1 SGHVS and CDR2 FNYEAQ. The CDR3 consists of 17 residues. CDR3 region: CASSLESMRRGVGEAFF. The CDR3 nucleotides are TGTGCCAGCAGCTTAGAATCAATGAGGAGGGGCGTCGGTGAAGCTTTCTTT.

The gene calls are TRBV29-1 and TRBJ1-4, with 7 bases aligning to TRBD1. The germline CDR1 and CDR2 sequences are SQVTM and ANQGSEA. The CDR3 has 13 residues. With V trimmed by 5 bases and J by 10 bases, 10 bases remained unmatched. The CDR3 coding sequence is TGCAGCGTTTGGGACAGCTCATCGGGAAAACTGTTTTTT. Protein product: CSVWDSSSGKLFF.

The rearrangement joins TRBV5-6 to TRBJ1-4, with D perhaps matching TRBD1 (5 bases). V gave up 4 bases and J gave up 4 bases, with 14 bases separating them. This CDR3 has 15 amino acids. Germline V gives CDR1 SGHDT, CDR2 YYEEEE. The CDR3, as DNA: TGTGCCAGCAGCCCCGGGTGGGGGTTTAATGAAAAACTGTTTTTT. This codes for CASSPGWGFNEKLFF.

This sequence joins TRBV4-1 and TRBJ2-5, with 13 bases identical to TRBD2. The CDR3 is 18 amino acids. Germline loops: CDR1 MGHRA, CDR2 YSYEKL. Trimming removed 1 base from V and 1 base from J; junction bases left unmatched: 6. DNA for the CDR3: TGCGCCAGCAGCCAAGGACTAGCGGGGGGCTTCGGCCAAGAGACCCAGTACTTC. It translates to CASSQGLAGGFGQETQYF.

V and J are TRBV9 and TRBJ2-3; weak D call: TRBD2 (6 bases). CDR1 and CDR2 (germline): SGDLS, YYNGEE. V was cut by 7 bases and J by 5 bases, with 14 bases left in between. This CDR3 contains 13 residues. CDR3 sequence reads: CASGGGWRDTQYF. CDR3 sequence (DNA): TGTGCCAGCGGGGGAGGATGGAGAGATACGCAGTATTTT.

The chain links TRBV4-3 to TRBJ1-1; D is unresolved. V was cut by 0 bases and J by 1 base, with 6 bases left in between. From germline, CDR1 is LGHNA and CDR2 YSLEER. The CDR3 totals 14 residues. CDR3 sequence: CASSQDSENTEAFF. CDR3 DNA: TGCGCCAGCAGCCAAGATTCCGAGAACACTGAAGCTTTCTTT.

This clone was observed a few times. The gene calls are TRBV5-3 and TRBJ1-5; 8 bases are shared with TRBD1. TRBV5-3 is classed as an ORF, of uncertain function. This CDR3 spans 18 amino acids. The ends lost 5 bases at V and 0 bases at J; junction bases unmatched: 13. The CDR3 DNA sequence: TGTGCCAGAAGAGCCGGGGACAGGAAGACTCATAGCAATCAGCCCCAGCATTTT. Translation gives CARRAGDRKTHSNQPQHF.